This paragraph reports one T cell receptor beta chain. What it recognizes is unknown. The data stem from a study of T cells after posttransplantation cyclophosphamide. Findings and limits, study-wide: TRB clonality was highly associated with recipient CMV seropositivity and reactivation. TRB overlap between skin or GI tissue T cells and blood was limited.

CDR3 length equals 15 residues. V lost 3 bases, J lost 5 bases, and 17 bases lay in between. CDR1 and CDR2 (germline): SGHRS, YFSETQ. Clones were sequenced by immunoSEQ multiplex PCR, and TCRdb holds only the in-frame ones, with some missing. The sample yields tens of thousands of clones, 85% to 95% seen once. Specimen: PBMCs. The rearrangement links TRBV5-1 to TRBJ2-5, with a possible D match to TRBD1 (6 bases). The clonotype originates from a woman aged 50 to 65 in good health and a related stem cell transplant donor. CDR3 in amino acids: CASSSGTRVLETQYF. CDR3 DNA sequence: TGCGCCAGCAGCTCCGGGACAAGAGTATTGGAGACCCAGTACTTC. The variable domain in full, with the rest retrieved from reference TRBV5-1 and TRBJ2-5, is KAGVTQTPRYLIKTRGQQVTLSCSPISGHRSVSWYQQTPGQGLQFLFEYFSETQRNKGNFPGRFSGRQFSNSRSEMNVSTLELGDSALYLCASSSGTRVLETQYFGPGTRLLVL.